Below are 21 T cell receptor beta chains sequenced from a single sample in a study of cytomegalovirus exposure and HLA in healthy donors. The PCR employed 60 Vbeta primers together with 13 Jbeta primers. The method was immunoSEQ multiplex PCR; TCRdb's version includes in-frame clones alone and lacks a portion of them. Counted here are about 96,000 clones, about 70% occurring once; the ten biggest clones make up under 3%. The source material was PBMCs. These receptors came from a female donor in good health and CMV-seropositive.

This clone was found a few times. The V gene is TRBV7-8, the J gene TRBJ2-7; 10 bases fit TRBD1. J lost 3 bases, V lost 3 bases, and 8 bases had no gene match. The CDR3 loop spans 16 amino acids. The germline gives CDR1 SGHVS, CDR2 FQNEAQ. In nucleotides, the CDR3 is TGTGCCAGCAGCTTTATCGACAGGGGGCTCCTCTACGAGCAGTACTTC. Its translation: CASSFIDRGLLYEQYF.

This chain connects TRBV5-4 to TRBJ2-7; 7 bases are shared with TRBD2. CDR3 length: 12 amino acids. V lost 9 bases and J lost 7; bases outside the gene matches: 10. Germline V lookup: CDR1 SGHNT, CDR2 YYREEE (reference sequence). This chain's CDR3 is CATGRAREEQYF. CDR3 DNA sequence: TGTGCCACTGGGAGGGCCCGGGAAGAGCAGTACTTC.

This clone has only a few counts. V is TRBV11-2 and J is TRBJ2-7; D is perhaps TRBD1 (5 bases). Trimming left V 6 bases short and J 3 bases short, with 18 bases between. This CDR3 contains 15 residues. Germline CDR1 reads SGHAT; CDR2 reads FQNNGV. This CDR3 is CASSQWGGPHYEQYF. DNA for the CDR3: TGTGCCAGCAGTCAGTGGGGCGGTCCGCACTACGAGCAGTACTTC. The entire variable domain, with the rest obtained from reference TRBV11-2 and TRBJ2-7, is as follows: EAGVAQSPRYKIIEKRQSVAFWCNPISGHATLYWYQQILGQGPKLLIQFQNNGVVDDSQLPKDRFSAERLKGVDSTLKIQPAKLEDSAVYLCASSQWGGPHYEQYFGPGTRLTVT.

CDR3 sequence (DNA): TGTGCCAGCAGCTTACCCCTTGGACAGGGGGCCCCCTACGAGCAGTACTTC. Translation: CASSLPLGQGAPYEQYF. The chain joins TRBV7-2 to TRBJ2-7; 11 bases align to TRBD1. The germline CDR1 and CDR2 sequences are SGHTA and FQGNSA. This CDR3 contains 17 residues. The V gene end was trimmed by 2 bases and the J gene end by 2 bases; junction bases not matched to a gene: 8.

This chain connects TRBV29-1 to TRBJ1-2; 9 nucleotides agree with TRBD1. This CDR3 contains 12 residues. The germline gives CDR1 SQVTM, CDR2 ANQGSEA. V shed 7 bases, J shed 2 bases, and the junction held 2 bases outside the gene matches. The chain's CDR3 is CSGTGGNYGYTF. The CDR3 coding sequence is TGCAGCGGTACAGGGGGCAACTATGGCTACACCTTC.

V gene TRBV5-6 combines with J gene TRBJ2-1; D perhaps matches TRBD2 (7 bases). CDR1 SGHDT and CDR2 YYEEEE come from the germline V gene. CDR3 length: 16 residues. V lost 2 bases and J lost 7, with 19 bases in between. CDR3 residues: CASSLEGGPLGNEQFF. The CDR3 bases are TGTGCCAGCAGCTTAGAGGGGGGGCCCTTAGGGAATGAGCAGTTCTTC.

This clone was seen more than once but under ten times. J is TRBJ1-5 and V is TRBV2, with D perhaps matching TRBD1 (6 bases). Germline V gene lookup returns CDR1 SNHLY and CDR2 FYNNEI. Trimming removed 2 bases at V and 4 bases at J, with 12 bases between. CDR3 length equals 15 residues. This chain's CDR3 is CASSENRDNNQPQHF. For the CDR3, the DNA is TGTGCCAGCAGTGAAAACAGGGATAATAATCAGCCCCAGCATTTT.

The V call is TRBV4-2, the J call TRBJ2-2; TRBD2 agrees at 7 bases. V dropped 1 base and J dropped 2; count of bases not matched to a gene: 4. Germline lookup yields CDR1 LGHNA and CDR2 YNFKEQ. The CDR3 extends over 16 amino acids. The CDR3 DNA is TGTGCCAGCAGCCAAGCCAGGACTAGTAACACCGGGGAGCTGTTTTTT. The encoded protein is CASSQARTSNTGELFF.

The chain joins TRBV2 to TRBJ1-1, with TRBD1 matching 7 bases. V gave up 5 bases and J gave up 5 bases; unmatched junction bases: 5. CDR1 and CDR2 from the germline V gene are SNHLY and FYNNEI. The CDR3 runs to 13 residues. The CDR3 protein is CASSRQGETEAFF. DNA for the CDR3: TGTGCCAGCAGTCGACAGGGAGAGACTGAAGCTTTCTTT.

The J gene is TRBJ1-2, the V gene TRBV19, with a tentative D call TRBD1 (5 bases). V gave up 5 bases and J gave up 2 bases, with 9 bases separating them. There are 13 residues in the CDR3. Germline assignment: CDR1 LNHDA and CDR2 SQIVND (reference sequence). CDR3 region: CASSGAGNYGYTF. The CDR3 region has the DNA TGTGCCAGTAGTGGGGCAGGCAACTATGGCTACACCTTC.

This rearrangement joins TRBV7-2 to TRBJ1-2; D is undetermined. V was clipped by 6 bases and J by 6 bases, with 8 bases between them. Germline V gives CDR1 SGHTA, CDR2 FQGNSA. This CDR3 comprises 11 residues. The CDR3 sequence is CASRTNNGYTF. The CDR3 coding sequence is TGTGCCAGCAGAACTAATAATGGCTACACCTTC.

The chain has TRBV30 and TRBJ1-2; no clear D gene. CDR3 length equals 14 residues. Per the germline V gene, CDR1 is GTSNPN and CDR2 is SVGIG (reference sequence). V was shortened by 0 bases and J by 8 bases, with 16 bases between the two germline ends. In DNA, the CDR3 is TGTGCCTGGAGTGTAAGGGAGGAGAGGTACGGCTACACCTTC. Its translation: CAWSVREERYGYTF.

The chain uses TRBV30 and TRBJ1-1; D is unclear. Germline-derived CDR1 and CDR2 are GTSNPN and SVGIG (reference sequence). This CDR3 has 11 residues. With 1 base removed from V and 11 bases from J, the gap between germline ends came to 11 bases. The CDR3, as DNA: TGTGCCTGGAGTGGAGTTAACTTGGCTTTCTTT. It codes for CAWSGVNLAFF.

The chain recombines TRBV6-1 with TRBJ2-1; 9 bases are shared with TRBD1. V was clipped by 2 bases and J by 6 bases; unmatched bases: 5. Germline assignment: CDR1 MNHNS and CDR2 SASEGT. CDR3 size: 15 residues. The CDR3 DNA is TGTGCCAGCAGTGAATGGGACAGGGCCATCAATGAGCAGTTCTTC. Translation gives CASSEWDRAINEQFF.

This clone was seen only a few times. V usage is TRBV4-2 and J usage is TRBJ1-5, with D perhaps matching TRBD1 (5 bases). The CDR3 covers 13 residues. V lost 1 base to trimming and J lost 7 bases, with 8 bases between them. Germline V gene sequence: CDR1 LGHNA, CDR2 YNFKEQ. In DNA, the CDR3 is TGTGCCAGCAGCCAAGGGGGCACGCAGCCCCAGCATTTT. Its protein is CASSQGGTQPQHF.

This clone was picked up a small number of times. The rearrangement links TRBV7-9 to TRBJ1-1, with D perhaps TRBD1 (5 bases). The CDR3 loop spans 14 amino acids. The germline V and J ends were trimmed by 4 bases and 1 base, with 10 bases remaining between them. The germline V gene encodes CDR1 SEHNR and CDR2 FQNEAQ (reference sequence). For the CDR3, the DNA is TGTGCCAGCAGCTCGGTGGGGCAGAACACTGAAGCTTTCTTT. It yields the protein CASSSVGQNTEAFF.

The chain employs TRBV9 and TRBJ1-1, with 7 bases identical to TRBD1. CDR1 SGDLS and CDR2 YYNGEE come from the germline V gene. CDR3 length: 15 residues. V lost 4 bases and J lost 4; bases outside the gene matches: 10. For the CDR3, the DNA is TGTGCCAGCAGCCCCCTGACAGGGCTAAGCACTGAAGCTTTCTTT. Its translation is CASSPLTGLSTEAFF.

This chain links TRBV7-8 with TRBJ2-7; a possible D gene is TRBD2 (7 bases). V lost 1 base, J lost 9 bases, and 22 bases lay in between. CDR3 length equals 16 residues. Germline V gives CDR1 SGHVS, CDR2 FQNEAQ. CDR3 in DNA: TGTGCCAGCAGCTTAGGGGCCGGGAGGAAAGGAGGGGGGCAGTACTTC. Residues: CASSLGAGRKGGGQYF.

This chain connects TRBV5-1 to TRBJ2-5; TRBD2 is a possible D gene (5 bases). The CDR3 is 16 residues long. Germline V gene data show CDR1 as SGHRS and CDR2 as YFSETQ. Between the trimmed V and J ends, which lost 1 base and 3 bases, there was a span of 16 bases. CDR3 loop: CASSLFSSLREETQYF. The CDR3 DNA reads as TGCGCCAGCAGCTTGTTCAGCAGTCTGAGGGAAGAGACCCAGTACTTC.

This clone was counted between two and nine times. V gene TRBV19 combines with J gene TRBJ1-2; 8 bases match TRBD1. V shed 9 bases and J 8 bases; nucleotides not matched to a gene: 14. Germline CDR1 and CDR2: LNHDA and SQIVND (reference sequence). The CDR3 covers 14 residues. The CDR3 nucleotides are TGTGCCAGCAATCCGGGACAGGAAATAGGGGGCTACACCTTC. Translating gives CASNPGQEIGGYTF.

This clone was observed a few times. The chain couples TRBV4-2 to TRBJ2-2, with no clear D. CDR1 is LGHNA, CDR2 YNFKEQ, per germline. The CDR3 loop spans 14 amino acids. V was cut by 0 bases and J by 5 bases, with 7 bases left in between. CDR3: CASSQDVQTGELFF. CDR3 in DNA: TGTGCCAGCAGCCAAGACGTCCAGACCGGGGAGCTGTTTTTT.